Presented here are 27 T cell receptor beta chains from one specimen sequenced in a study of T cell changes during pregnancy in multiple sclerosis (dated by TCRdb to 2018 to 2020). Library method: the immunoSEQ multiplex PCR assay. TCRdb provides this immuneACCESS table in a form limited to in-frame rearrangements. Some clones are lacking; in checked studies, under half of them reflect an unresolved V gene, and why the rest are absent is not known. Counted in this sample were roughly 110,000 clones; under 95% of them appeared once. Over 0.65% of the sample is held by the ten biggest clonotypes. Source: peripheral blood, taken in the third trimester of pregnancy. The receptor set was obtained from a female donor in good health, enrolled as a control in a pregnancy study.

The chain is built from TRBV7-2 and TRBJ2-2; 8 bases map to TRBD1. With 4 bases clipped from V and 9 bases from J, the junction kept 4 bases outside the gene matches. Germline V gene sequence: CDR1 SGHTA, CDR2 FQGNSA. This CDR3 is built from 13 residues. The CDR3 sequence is CASSYGQGRELFF. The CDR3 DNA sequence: TGTGCCAGCAGCTATGGACAGGGAAGGGAGCTGTTTTTT.

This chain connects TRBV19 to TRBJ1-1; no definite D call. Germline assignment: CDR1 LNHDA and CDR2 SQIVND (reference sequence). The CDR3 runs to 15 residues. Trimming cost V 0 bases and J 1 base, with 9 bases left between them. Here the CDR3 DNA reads TGTGCCAGTAGTATAGACCGGGTAGGGAACACTGAAGCTTTCTTT. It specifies CASSIDRVGNTEAFF.

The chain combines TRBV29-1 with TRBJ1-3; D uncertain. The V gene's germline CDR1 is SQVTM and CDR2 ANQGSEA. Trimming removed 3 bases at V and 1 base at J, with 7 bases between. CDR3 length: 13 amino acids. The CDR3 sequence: CSVDEGSGNTIYF. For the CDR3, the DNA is TGCAGCGTTGATGAGGGTTCTGGAAACACCATATATTTT. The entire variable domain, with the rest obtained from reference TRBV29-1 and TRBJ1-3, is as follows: SAVISQKPSRDICQRGTSLTIQCQVDSQVTMMFWYRQQPGQSLTLIATANQGSEATYESGFVIDKFPISRPNLTFSTLTVSNMSPEDSSIYLCSVDEGSGNTIYFGEGSWLTVV.

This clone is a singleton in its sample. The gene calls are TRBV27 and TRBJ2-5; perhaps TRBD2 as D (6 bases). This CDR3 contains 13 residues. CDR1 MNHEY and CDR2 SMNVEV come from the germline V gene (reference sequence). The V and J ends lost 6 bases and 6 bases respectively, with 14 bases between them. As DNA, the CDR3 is TGTGCCAGCAGCCCTCGCGGGGCACAGACCCAGTACTTC. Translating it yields CASSPRGAQTQYF.

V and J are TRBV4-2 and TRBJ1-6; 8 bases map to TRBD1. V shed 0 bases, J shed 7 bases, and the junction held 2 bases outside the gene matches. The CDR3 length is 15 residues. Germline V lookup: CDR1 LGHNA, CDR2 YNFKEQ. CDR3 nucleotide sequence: TGTGCCAGCAGCCAAGAGGACAGGGCAAATTCACCCCTCCACTTT. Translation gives CASSQEDRANSPLHF.

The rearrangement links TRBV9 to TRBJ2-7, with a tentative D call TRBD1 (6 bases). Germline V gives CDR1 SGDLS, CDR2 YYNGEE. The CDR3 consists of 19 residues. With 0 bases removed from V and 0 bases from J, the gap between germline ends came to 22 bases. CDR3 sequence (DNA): TGTGCCAGCAGCGTAGATCAAAGCGGTCCAGGGGCACGCTCCTACGAGCAGTACTTC. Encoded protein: CASSVDQSGPGARSYEQYF.

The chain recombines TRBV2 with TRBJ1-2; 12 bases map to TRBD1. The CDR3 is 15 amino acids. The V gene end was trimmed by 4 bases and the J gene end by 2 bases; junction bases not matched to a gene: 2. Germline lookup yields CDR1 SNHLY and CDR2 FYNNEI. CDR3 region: CASSVGTGGNYGYTF. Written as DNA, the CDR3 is TGTGCCAGCAGTGTCGGGACAGGGGGCAACTATGGCTACACCTTC.

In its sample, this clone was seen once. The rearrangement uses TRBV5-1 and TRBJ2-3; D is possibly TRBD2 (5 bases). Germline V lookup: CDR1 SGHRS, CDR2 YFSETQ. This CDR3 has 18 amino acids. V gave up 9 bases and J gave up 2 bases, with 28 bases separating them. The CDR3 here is CAKEGRGSDLGYTDTQYF. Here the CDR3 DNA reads TGCGCCAAAGAGGGCAGAGGATCTGACTTAGGATACACAGATACGCAGTATTTT.

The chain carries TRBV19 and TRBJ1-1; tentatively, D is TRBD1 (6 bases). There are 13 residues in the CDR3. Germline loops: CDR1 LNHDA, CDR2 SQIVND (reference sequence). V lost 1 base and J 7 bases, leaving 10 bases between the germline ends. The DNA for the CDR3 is TGTGCCAGTAGTATAGTGACAGGCTATGAAGCTTTCTTT. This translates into CASSIVTGYEAFF.

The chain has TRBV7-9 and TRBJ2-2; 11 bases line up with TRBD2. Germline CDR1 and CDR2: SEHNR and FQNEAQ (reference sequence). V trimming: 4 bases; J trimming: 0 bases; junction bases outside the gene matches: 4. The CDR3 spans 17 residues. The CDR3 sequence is CASSSKLAGANTGELFF. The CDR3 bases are TGTGCCAGCAGCTCTAAACTAGCGGGGGCGAACACCGGGGAGCTGTTTTTT.

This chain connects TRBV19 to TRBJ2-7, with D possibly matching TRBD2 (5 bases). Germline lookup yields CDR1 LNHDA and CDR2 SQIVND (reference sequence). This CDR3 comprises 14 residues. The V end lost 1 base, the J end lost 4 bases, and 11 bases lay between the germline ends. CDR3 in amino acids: CASSIAPSGYEQYF. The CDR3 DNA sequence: TGTGCCAGTAGTATAGCACCGAGCGGTTACGAGCAGTACTTC.

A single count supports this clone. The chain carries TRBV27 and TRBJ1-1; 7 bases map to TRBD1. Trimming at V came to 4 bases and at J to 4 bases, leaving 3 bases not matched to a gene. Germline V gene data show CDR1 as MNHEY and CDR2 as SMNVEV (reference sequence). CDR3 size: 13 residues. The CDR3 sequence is CASSSTGRTEAFF. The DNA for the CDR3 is TGTGCCAGCAGTTCGACAGGGCGCACTGAAGCTTTCTTT.

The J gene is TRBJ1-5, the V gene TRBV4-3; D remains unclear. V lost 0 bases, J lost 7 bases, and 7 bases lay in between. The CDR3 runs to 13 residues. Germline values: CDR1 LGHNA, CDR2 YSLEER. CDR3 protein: CASSQDAGQPQHF. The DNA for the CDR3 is TGCGCCAGCAGCCAAGACGCGGGGCAGCCCCAGCATTTT.

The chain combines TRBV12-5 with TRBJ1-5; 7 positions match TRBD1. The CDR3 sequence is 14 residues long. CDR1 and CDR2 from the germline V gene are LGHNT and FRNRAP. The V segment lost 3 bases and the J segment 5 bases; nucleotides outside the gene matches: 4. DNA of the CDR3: TGTGCTAGTGGTTTCGGAGGGGGCGATCAGCCCCAGCATTTT. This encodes CASGFGGGDQPQHF. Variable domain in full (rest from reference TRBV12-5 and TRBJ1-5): DARVTQTPRHKVTEMGQEVTMRCQPILGHNTVFWYRQTMMQGLELLAYFRNRAPLDDSGMPKDRFSAEMPDATLATLKIQPSEPRDSAVYFCASGFGGGDQPQHFGDGTRLSIL.

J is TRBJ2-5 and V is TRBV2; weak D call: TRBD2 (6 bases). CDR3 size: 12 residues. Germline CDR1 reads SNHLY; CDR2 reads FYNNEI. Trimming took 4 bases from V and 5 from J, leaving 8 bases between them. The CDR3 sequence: CASSVGGETQYF. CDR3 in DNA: TGTGCCAGCAGTGTCGGGGGTGAGACCCAGTACTTC. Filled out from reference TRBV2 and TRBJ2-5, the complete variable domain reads EPEVTQTPSHQVTQMGQEVILRCVPISNHLYFYWYRQILGQKVEFLVSFYNNEISEKSEIFDDQFSVERPDGSNFTLKIRSTKLEDSAMYFCASSVGGETQYFGPGTRLLVL.

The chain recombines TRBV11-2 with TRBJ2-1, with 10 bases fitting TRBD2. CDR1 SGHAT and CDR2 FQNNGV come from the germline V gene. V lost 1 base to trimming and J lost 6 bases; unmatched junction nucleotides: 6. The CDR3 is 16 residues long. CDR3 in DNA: TGTGCCAGCAGCTTAGCCGGACTAGCGGCTACCAATGAGCAGTTCTTC. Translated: CASSLAGLAATNEQFF. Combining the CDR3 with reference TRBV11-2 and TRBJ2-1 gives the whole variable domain EAGVAQSPRYKIIEKRQSVAFWCNPISGHATLYWYQQILGQGPKLLIQFQNNGVVDDSQLPKDRFSAERLKGVDSTLKIQPAKLEDSAVYLCASSLAGLAATNEQFFGPGTRLTVL.

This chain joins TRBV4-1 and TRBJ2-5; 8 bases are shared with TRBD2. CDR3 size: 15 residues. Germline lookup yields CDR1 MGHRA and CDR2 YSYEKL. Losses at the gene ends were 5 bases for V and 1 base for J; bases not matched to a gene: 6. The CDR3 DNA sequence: TGCGCCAGCAGCTCAAGGCGGGGGGCCCAAGAGACCCAGTACTTC. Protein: CASSSRRGAQETQYF.

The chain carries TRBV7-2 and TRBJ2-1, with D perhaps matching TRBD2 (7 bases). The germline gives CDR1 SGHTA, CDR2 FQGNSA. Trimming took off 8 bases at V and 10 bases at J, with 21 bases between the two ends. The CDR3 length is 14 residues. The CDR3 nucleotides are TGTGCCAGCGGGGGGGGCCCCTCAAATATGGAGCAGTTCTTC. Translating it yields CASGGGPSNMEQFF.

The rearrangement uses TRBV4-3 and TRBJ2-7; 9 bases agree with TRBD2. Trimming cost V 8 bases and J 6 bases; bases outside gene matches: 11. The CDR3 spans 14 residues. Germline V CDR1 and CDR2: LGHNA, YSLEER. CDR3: CASAGGGLAGEQYF. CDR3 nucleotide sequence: TGCGCCAGCGCCGGGGGGGGACTAGCAGGCGAGCAGTACTTC.

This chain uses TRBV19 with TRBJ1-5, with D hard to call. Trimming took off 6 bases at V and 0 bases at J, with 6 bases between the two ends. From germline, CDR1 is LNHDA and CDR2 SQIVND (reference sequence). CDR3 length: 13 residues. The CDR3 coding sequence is TGTGCCAGTAGGGACTATAGCAATCAGCCCCAGCATTTT. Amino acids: CASRDYSNQPQHF.

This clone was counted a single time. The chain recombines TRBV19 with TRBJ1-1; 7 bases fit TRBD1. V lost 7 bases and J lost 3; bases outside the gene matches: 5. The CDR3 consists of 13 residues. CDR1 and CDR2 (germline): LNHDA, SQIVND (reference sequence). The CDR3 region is CASMRQGDTEAFF. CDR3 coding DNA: TGTGCCAGTATGCGCCAGGGGGACACTGAAGCTTTCTTT.

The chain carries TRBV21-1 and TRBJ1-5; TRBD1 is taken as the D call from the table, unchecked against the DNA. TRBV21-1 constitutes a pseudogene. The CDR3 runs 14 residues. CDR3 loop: CASSKDGQNQPQHF. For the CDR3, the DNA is TGTGCCAGCAGCAAAGATGGGCAAAATCAGCCCCAGCATTTT.

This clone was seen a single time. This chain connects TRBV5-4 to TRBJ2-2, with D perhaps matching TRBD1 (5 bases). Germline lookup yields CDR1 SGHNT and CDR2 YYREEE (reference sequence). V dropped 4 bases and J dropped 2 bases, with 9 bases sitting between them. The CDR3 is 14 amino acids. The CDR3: CASSKTANTGELFF. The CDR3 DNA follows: TGTGCCAGCAGCAAGACAGCTAACACCGGGGAGCTGTTTTTT.

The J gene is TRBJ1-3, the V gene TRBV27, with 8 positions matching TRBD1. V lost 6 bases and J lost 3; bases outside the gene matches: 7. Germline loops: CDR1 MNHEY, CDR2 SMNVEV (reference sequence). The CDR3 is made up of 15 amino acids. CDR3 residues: CASSPMGTGGNTIYF. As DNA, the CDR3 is TGTGCCAGCAGCCCTATGGGGACAGGTGGAAACACCATATATTTT.

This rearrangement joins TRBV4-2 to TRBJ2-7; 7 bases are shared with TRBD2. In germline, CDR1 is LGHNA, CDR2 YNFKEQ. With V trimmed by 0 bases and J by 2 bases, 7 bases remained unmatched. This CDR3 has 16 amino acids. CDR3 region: CASSQDSLALTYEQYF. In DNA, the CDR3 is TGTGCCAGCAGCCAAGATTCACTAGCGCTAACCTACGAGCAGTACTTC.

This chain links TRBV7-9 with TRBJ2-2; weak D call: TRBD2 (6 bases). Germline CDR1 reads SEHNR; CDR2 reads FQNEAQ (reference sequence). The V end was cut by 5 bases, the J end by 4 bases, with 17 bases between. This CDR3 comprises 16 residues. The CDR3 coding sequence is TGTGCCAGCAGCGGAGGGATCGGCGGGGCCACCGGGGAGCTGTTTTTT. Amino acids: CASSGGIGGATGELFF.

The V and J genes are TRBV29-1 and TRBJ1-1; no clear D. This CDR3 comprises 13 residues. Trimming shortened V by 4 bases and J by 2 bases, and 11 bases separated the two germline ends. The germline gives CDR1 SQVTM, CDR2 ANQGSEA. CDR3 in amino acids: CSVAQLPNTEAFF. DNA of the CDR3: TGCAGCGTTGCCCAGTTGCCTAACACTGAAGCTTTCTTT.